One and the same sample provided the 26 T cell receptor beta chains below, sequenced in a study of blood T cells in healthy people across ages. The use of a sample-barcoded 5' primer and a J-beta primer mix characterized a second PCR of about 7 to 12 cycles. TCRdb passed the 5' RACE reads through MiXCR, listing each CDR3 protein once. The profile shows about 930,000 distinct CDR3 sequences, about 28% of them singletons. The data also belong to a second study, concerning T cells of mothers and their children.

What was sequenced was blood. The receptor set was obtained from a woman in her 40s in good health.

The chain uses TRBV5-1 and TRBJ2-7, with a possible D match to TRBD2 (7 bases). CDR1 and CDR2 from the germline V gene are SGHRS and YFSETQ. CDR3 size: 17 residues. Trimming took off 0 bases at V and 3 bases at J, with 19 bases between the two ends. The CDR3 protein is CASSLAGYGEGVYEQYF. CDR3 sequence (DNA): TGCGCCAGCAGCTTGGCCGGTTATGGGGAGGGGGTCTACGAGCAGTACTTC.

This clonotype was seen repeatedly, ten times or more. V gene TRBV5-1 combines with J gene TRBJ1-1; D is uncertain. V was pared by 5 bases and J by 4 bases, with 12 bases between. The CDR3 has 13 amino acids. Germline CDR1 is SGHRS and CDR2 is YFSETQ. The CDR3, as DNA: TGCGCCAGCAGTATGACGGGCGGCACTGAAGCTTTCTTT. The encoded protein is CASSMTGGTEAFF.

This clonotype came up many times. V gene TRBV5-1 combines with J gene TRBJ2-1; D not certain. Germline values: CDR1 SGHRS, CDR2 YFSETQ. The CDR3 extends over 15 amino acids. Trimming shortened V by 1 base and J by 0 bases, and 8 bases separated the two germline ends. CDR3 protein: CASSLMERSYNEQFF. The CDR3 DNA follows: TGCGCCAGCAGCTTGATGGAGCGCTCCTACAATGAGCAGTTCTTC.

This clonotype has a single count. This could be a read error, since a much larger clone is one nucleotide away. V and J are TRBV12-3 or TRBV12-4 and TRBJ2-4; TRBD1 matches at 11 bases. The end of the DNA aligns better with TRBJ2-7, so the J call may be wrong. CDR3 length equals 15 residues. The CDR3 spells CASSAEDRGLYEQYF. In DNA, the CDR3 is TGTGCCAGCAGTGCCGAGGACAGGGGGCTTTACGAGCAGTACTTC.

This chain's CDR3 is CASREGFSYNEQFF. CDR3 coding DNA: TGTGCCAGCAGGGAAGGCTTCTCCTACAATGAGCAGTTCTTC. The rearrangement joins TRBV13 to TRBJ2-1; D gene uncertain. The CDR3 totals 14 residues. The V and J ends lost 6 bases and 0 bases respectively, with 9 bases between them. CDR1 is PRHDT, CDR2 FYEKMQ, per germline (reference sequence). Using reference TRBV13 and TRBJ2-1 for the parts outside the CDR3, the full variable domain is AAGVIQSPRHLIKEKRETATLKCYPIPRHDTVYWYQQGPGQDPQFLISFYEKMQSDKGSIPDRFSAQQFSDYHSELNMSSLELGDSALYFCASREGFSYNEQFFGPGTRLTVL.

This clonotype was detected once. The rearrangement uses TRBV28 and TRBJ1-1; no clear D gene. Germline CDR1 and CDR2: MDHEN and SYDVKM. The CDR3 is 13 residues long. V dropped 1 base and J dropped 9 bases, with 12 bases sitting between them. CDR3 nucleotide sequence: TGTGCCAGCAGTTTATATGGACCAATCCAAGCTTTCTTT. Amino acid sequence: CASSLYGPIQAFF.

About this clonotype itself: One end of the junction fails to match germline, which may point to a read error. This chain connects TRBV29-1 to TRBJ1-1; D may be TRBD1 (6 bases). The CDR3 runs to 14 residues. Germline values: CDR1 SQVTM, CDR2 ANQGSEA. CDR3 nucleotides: TGCAACGTTGGTCATCCAGGGGAGAACACTGAAGCTTTCTTT. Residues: CNVGHPGENTEAFF.

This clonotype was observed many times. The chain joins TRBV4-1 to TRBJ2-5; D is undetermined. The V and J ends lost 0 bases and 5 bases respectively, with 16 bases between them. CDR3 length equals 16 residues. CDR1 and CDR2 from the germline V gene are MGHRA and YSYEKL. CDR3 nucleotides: TGCGCCAGCAGCCAAGATTTAGGAGAGGCTGGGGAGACCCAGTACTTC. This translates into CASSQDLGEAGETQYF.

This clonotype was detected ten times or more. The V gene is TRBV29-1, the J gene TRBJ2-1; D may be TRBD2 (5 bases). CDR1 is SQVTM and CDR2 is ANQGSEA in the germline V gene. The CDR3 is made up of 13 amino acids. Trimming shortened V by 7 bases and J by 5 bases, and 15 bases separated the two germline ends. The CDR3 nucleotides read TGCAGCGCTCTCCTACTGGGAGACAATGAGCAGTTCTTC. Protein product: CSALLLGDNEQFF.

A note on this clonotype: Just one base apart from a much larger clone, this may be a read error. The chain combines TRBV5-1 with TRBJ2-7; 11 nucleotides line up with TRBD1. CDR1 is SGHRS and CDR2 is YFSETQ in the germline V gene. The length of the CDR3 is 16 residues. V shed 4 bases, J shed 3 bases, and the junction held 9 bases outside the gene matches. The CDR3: CASSTQDRGLVYEQYF. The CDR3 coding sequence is TGCGCCAGCAGCACCCAGGACAGGGGGCTAGTCTACGAGCAGTACTTC. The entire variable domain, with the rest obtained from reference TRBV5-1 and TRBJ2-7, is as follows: KAGVTQTPRYLIKTRGQQVTLSCSPISGHRSVSWYQQTPGQGLQFLFEYFSETQRNKGNFPGRFSGRQFSNSRSEMNVSTLELGDSALYLCASSTQDRGLVYEQYFGPGTRLTVT.

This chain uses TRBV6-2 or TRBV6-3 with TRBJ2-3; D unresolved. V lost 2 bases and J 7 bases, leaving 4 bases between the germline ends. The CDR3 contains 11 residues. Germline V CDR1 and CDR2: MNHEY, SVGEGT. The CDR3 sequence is CASSYGNTQYF. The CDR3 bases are TGTGCCAGCAGTTACGGGAATACGCAGTATTTT.

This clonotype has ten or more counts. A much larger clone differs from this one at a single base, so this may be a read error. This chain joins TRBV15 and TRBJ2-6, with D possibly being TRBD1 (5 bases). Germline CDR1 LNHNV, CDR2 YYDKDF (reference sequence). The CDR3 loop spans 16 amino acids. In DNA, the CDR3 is TGTGCCACCAGCAGAGATCCGGGCTCTGGGGCCAACGTCCGGACTTTC. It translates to CATSRDPGSGANVRTF.

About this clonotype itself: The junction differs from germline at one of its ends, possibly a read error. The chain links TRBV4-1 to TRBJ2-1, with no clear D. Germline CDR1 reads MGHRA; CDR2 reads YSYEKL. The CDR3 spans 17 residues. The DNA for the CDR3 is TGCGCCAGCGGCCAAGGGTTGGCGAGAAGCTCCTACAATGAGCAGTTCTTC. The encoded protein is CASGQGLARSSYNEQFF.

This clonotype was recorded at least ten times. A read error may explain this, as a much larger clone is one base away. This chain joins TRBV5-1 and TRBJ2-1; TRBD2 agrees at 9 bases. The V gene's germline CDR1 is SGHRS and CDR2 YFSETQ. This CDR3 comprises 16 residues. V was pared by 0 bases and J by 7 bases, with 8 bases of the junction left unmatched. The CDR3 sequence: CASSLVLRGGGNEQFF. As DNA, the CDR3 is TGCGCCAGCAGCTTGGTTCTTCGCGGGGGGGGGAATGAGCAGTTCTTC.

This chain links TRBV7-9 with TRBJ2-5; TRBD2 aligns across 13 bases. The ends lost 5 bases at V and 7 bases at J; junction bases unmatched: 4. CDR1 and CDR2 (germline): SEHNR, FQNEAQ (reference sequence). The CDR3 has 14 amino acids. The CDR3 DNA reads TGTGCCAGCAGCCCCGGACTAGCGGGAGTGACCCAGTACTTC. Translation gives CASSPGLAGVTQYF.

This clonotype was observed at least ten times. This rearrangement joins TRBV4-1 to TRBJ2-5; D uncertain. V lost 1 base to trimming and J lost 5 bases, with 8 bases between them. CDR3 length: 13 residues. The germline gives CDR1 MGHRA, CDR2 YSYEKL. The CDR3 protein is CASSQVGEETQYF. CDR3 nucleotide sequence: TGCGCCAGCAGCCAAGTTGGCGAGGAGACCCAGTACTTC.

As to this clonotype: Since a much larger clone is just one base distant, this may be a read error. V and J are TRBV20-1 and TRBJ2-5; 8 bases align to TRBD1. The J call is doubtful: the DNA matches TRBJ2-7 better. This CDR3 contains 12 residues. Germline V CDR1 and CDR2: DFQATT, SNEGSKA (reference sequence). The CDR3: CSASSDRGEQYF. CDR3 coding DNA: TGCAGTGCTAGTAGCGACAGGGGCGAGCAGTACTTC.

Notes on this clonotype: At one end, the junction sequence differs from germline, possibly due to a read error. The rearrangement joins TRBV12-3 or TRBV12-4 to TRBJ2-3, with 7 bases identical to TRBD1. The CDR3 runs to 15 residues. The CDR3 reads CASTLGGQWADMQYF. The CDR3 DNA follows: TGTGCTAGCACCCTTGGGGGACAGTGGGCAGATATGCAGTATTTT.

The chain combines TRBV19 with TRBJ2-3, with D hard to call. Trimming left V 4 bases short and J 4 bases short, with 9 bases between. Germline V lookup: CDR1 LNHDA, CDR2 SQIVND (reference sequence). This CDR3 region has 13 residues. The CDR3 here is CASSKVTADTQYF. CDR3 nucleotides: TGTGCCAGTAGTAAGGTCACCGCAGATACGCAGTATTTT. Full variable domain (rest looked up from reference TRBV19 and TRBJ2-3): DGGITQSPKYLFRKEGQNVTLSCEQNLNHDAMYWYRQDPGQGLRLIYYSQIVNDFQKGDIAEGYSVSREKKESFPLTVTSAQKNPTAFYLCASSKVTADTQYFGPGTRLTVL.

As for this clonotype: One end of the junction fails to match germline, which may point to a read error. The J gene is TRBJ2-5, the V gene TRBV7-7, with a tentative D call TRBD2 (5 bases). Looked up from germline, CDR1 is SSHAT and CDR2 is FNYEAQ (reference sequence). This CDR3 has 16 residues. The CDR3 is CASSLAGLGIEETQYF. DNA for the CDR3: TGTGCTAGCAGCTTAGCTGGACTGGGAATTGAAGAGACCCAGTACTTC.

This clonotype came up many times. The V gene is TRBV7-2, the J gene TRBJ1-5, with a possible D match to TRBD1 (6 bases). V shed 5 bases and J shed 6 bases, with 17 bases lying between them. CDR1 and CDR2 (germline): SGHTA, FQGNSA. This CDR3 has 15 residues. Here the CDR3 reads CASSPLGGAGQPQHF. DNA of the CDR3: TGTGCCAGCAGCCCCTTGGGGGGCGCAGGTCAGCCCCAGCATTTT.

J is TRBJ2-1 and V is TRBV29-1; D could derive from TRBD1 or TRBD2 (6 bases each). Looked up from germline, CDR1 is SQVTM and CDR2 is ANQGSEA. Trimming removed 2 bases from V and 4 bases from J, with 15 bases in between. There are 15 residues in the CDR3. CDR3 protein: CSVEPLGGQYNEQFF. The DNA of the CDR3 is TGCAGCGTTGAACCCTTGGGAGGACAGTACAATGAGCAGTTCTTC.

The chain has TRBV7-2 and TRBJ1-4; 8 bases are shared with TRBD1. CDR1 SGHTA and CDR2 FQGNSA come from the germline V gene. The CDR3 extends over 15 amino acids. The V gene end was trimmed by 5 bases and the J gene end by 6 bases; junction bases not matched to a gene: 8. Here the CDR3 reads CASSQVVTGDEKLFF. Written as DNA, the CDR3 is TGTGCCAGCAGCCAGGTCGTGACAGGGGATGAAAAACTGTTTTTT.

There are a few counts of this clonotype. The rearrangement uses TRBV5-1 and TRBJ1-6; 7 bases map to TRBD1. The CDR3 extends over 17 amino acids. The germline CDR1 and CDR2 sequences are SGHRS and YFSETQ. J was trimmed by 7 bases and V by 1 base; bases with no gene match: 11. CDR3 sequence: CASSLRLVGTANSPLHF. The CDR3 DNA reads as TGCGCCAGCAGCTTGCGGTTGGTCGGGACAGCGAATTCACCCCTCCACTTT.

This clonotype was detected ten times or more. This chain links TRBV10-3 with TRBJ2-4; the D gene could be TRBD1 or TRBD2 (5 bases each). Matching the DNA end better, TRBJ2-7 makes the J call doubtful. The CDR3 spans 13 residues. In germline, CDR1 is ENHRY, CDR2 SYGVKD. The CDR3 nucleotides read TGTGCCATCAGTGAGGGCAGGGACCACGAGCAGTACTTC. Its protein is CAISEGRDHEQYF.

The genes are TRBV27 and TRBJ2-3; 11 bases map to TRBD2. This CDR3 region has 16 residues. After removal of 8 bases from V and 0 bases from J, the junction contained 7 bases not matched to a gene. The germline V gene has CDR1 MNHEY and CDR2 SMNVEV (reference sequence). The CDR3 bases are TGTGCCAGCTCTAGCGGGGGGATTTCTAGCACAGATACGCAGTATTTT. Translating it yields CASSSGGISSTDTQYF.